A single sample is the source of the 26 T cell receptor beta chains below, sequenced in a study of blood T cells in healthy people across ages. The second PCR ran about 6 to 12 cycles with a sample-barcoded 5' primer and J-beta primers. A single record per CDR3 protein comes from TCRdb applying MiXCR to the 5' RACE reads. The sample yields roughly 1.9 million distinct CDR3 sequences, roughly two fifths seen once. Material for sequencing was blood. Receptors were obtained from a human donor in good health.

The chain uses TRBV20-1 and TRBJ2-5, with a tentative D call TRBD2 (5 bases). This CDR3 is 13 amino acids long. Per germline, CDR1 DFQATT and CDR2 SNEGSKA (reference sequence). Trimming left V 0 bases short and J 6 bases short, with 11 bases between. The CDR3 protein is CSARDPSRQTQYF. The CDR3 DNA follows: TGCAGTGCTAGAGACCCTAGCCGCCAGACCCAGTACTTC.

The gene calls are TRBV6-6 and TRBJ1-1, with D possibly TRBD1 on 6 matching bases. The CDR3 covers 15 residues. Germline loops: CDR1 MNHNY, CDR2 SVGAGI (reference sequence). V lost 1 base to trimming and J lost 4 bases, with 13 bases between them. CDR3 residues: CASSYLGQGTTEAFF. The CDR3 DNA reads TGTGCCAGCAGTTACTTGGGGCAGGGGACCACTGAAGCTTTCTTT.

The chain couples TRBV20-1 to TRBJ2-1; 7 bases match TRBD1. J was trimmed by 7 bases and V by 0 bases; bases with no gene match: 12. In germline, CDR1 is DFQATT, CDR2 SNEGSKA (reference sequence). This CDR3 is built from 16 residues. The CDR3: CSARDRRQGVGNEQFF. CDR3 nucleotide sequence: TGCAGTGCTAGAGATCGTCGACAGGGAGTAGGGAATGAGCAGTTCTTC.

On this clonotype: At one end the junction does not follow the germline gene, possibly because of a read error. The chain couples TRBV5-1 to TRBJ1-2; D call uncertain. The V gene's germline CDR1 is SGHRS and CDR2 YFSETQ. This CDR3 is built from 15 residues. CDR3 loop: CTSSLDGGGPYGYTF. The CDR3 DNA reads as TGCACCAGCAGCTTGGACGGAGGTGGACCCTATGGCTACACCTTC.

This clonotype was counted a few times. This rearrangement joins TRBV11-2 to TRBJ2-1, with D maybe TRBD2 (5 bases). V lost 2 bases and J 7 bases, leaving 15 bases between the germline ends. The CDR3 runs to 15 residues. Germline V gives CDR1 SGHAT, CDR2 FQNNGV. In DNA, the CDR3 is TGTGCCAGCAGCTTACTAACCGCGGGTAAAAATGAGCAGTTCTTC. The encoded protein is CASSLLTAGKNEQFF. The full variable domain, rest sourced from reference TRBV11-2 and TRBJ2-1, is EAGVAQSPRYKIIEKRQSVAFWCNPISGHATLYWYQQILGQGPKLLIQFQNNGVVDDSQLPKDRFSAERLKGVDSTLKIQPAKLEDSAVYLCASSLLTAGKNEQFFGPGTRLTVL.

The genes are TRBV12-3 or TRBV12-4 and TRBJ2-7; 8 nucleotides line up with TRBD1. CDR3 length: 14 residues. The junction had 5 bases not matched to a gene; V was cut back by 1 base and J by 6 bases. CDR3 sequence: CASSLGRTGSEQYF. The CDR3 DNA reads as TGTGCCAGCAGTTTAGGAAGGACAGGGAGCGAGCAGTACTTC.

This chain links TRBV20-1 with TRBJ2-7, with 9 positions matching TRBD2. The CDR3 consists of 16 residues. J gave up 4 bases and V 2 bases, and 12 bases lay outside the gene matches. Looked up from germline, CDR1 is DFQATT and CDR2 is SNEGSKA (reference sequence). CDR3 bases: TGCAGTGCTAGACCGGTGAGCGGGAGGAATCTATACGAGCAGTACTTC. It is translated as CSARPVSGRNLYEQYF.

The CDR3 loop is CASSWGTVYYEQYF. The CDR3 DNA reads TGTGCCAGCAGTTGGGGGACAGTCTACTACGAGCAGTACTTC. This chain connects TRBV12-3 or TRBV12-4 to TRBJ2-7; 7 bases agree with TRBD1. The CDR3 consists of 14 residues. Unmatched junction bases numbered 6, after V lost 4 bases and J lost 3 bases.

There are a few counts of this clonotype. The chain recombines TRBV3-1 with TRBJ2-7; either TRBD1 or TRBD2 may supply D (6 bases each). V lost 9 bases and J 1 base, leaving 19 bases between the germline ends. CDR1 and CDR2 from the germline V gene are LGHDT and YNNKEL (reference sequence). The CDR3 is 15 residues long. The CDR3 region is CASSIRGQGSYEQYF. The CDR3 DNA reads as TGTGCCAGTAGTATTCGGGGGCAGGGGTCCTACGAGCAGTACTTC.

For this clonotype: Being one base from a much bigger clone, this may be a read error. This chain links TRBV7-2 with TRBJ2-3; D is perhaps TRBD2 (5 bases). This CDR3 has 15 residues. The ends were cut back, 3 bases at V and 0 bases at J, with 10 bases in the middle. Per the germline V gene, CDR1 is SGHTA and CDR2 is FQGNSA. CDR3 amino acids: CASSFGLSSTDTQYF. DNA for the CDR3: TGTGCCAGCAGCTTCGGACTTTCTAGCACAGATACGCAGTATTTT.

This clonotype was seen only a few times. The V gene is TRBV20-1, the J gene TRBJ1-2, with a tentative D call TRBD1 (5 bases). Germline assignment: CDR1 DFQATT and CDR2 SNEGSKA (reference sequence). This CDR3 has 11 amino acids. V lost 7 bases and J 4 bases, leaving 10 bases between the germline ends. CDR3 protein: CSGGSPYGYTF. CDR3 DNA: TGCAGTGGGGGGTCCCCCTATGGCTACACCTTC.

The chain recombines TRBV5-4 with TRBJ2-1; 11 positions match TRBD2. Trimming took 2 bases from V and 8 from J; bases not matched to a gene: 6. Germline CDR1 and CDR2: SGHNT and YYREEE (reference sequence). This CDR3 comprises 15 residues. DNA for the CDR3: TGTGCCAGCAGCTTACTAGCGGGGGTGGGGGATGAGCAGTTCTTC. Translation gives CASSLLAGVGDEQFF.

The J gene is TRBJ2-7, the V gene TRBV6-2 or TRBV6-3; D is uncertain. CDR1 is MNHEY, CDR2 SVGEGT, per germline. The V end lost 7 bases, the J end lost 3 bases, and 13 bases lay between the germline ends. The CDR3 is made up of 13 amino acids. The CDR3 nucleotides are TGTGCCAGCACCCTATCGTACGTCTACGAGCAGTACTTC. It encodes CASTLSYVYEQYF.

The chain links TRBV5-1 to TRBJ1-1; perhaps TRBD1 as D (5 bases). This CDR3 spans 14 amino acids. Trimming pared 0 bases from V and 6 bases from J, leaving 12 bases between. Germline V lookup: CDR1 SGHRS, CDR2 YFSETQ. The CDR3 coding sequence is TGCGCCAGCAGCTTGGGGGAGGGACGCCCTGAAGCTTTCTTT. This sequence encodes CASSLGEGRPEAFF.

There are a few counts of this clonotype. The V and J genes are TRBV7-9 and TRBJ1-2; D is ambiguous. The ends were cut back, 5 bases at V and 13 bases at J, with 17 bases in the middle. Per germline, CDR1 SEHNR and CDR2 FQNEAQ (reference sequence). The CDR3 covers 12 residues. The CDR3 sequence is CASSPGLGIITF. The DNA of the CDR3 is TGTGCCAGCAGCCCGGGCCTAGGGATTATCACCTTC.

CDR3 DNA sequence: TGTGCCAGCAGCGTAGTGGAAAATTCTCATGGCTACACCTTC. Its protein is CASSVVENSHGYTF. The gene calls are TRBV9 and TRBJ1-2, with unresolved D. V lost 0 bases to trimming and J lost 6 bases, with 12 bases between them. This CDR3 is built from 14 residues. CDR1 and CDR2 (germline): SGDLS, YYNGEE.

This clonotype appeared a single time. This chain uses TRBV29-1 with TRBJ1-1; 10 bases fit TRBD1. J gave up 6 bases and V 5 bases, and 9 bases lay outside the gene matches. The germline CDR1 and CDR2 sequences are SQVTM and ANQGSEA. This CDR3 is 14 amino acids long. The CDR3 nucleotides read TGCAGCGTTCCTACGGACAGGGGGATGGCTGAAGCTTTCTTT. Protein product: CSVPTDRGMAEAFF.

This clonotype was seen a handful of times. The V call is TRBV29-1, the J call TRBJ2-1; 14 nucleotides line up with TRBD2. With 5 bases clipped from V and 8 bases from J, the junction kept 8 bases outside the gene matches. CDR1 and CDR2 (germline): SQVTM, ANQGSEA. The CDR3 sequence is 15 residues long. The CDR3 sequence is CSVSPTSGGADEQFF. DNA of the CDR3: TGCAGCGTTTCCCCGACTAGCGGGGGGGCCGATGAGCAGTTCTTC.

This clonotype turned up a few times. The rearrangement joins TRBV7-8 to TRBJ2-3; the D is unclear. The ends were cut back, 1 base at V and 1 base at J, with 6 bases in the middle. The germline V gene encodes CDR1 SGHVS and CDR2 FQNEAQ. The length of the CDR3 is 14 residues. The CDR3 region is CASSLEERTDTQYF. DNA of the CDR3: TGTGCCAGCAGCTTAGAGGAACGCACAGATACGCAGTATTTT.

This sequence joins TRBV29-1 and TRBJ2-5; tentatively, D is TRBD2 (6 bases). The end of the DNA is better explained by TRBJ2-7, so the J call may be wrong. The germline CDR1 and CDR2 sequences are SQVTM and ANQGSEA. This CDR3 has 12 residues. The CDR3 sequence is CSVGRGSGEQYF. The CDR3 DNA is TGCAGCGTTGGTCGGGGGAGCGGCGAGCAGTACTTC.

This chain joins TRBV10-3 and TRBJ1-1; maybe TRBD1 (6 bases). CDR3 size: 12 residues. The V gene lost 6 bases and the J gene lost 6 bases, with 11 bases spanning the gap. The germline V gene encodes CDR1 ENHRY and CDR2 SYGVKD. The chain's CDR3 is CAISRDKAEAFF. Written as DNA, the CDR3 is TGTGCCATCAGCCGGGACAAGGCTGAAGCTTTCTTT.

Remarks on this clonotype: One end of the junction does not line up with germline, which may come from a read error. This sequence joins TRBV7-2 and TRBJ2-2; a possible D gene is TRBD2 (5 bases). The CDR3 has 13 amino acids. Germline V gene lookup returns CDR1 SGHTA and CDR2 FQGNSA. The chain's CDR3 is CASSSSWTGERFF. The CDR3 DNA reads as TGTGCCAGCAGTTCCTCCTGGACCGGGGAGCGGTTTTTT.

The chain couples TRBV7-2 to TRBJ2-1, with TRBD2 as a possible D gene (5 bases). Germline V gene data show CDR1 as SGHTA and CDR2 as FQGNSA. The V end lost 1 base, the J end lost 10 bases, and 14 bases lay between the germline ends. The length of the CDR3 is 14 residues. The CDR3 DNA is TGTGCCAGCAGCTTAGTTCCTAGCCAAAACGAGCAGTTCTTC. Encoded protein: CASSLVPSQNEQFF.

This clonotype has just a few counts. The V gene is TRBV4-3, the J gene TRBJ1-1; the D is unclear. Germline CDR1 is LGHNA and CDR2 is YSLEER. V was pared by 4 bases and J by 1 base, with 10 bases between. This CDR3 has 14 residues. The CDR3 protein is CASSLYIRNTEAFF. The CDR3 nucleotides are TGCGCCAGCAGCCTATACATTCGGAACACTGAAGCTTTCTTT.

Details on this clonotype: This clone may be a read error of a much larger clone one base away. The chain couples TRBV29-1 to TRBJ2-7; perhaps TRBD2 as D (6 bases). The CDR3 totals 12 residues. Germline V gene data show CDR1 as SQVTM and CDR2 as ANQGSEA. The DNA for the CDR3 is TGCAGCGTTGGGAGGGACGCCTACGAGCGGTACTTC. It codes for CSVGRDAYERYF.

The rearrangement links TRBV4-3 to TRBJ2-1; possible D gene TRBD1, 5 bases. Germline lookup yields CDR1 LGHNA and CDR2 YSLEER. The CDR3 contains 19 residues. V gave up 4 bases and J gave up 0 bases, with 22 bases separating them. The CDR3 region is CASSPVAVGGASSYNEQFF. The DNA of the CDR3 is TGCGCCAGCAGCCCCGTTGCCGTTGGTGGGGCGAGCTCCTACAATGAGCAGTTCTTC.